Here is one T cell receptor beta chain with its context. Its antigen is currently unknown. This sample stems from a study of OX40 agonist ivuxolimab in advanced cancers. Study as a whole: Ivuxolimab, which patients received intravenously every 2 weeks, was dosed at 0.01 to 10 mg/kg. Broader study findings: Dose levels from 0.1 to 3.0 mg/kg saw CD4+ and CD8+ blood T cells expand clonally by week 6. Still undetermined is the antigen specificity of the expanded peripheral T cells. People who partly responded at 0.1-3.0 mg/kg had some of the least clonal expansion seen.

Trimming removed 5 bases from V and 2 bases from J; junction bases left unmatched: 4. Germline V gene data show CDR1 as KGHSH and CDR2 as LQKENI. This CDR3 has 15 residues. Assay used: immunoSEQ multiplex PCR; TCRdb lists only in-frame clones, some missing. There are approximately 48,000 clones in the sample; roughly three quarters occur only once, and under 4% lies in the top ten. The V gene is TRBV18, the J gene TRBJ2-7; TRBD2 matches 12 bases. The receptor's source is an adult with an advanced solid tumor such as melanoma, head and neck, liver or kidney cancer. The source was CD4+ or CD8+ T cells sorted from blood, collected in a trial of the OX40 agonist ivuxolimab. DNA for the CDR3: TGTGCCAGCTCAGGCGGACTAGCGGGGACCTACGAGCAGTACTTC. The encoded protein is CASSGGLAGTYEQYF.